This entry is about one T cell receptor (beta chain). In the original workflow: Scientists estimated how many nucleated cells there were by amplifying reference gene primers. Profiled with immunoSEQ multiplex PCR; TCRdb holds only in-frame clones, not every one. V, J and clone size were drawn from that table, and D and trimming were deduced from the DNA. The sample has hundreds of thousands of clones, approximately 80% seen once. The sample is drawn from a study of blood T cell repertoires in COVID-19. CDR1 and CDR2 from the germline V gene are MNHEY and SVGAGI. V was shortened by 0 bases and J by 0 bases, with 10 bases between the two germline ends. This CDR3 is 16 amino acids long.

V and J are TRBV6-5 and TRBJ2-3; a weak D match, TRBD1 (6 bases). The material sequenced was peripheral blood. This clonotype was obtained from a woman aged 45-59 years with acute or convalescent COVID-19. The chain's CDR3 is CASSYSRTASTDTQYF. In nucleotides, the CDR3 is TGTGCCAGCAGTTACTCGCGGACAGCGAGCACAGATACGCAGTATTTT.